The 22 T cell receptor beta chains given below trace back to one sample, sequenced in a study of T-cell reconstitution after alpha-beta-depleted transplantation in children. The authors prepared the TCRbeta library with unique molecular identifiers. TCRdb re-analysed the PCR reads in MiXCR, keeping a single row per CDR3 protein. Counted here are 600,000 to 700,000 distinct CDR3 sequences, roughly 15% occurring once; the ten biggest clones make up approximately 1%. Specimen: PBMCs from the stem cell graft donor, collected from the stem cell graft. The receptors here all came from a human donor who donated a stem cell graft to a child with acute myeloid leukemia.

The chain carries TRBV5-1 and TRBJ2-7; 9 bases line up with TRBD1. The germline V gene encodes CDR1 SGHRS and CDR2 YFSETQ. V gave up 3 bases and J gave up 6 bases; unmatched junction bases: 10. This CDR3 region has 15 residues. The CDR3 region is CASSSPRTGESEQYF. CDR3 sequence (DNA): TGCGCCAGCAGCTCACCAAGGACAGGGGAGAGCGAGCAGTACTTC.

Remarks on this clonotype: A read error may be the cause here, since a much bigger clone is one base away. The V call is TRBV29-1, the J call TRBJ2-1; D is possibly TRBD2 (5 bases). CDR3 length: 16 amino acids. Germline values: CDR1 SQVTM, CDR2 ANQGSEA. The CDR3 loop is CSVEDGRGSSYNDQFF. In DNA, the CDR3 is TGCAGCGTTGAAGATGGCCGGGGAAGCTCCTACAATGACCAGTTCTTC.

This clonotype was seen only a few times. This chain links TRBV12-3 or TRBV12-4 with TRBJ2-5; TRBD1 is a possible D gene (5 bases). The CDR3 totals 14 residues. V was pared by 4 bases and J by 5 bases, with 14 bases between. The CDR3 sequence: CASSSRVGWETQYF. The CDR3 region has the DNA TGTGCCAGCAGTTCCAGGGTCGGATGGGAGACCCAGTACTTC.

This chain joins TRBV5-8 and TRBJ1-2; 9 positions agree with TRBD1. From germline, CDR1 is SGHTS and CDR2 YDEGEE. V shed 2 bases and J 7 bases; nucleotides not matched to a gene: 12. The CDR3 is 16 amino acids. CDR3 loop: CASSFFWGQGEVGYTF. The CDR3 nucleotides are TGTGCCAGCAGCTTCTTCTGGGGACAGGGTGAAGTTGGCTACACCTTC.

This clonotype was seen ten or more times. This chain connects TRBV29-1 to TRBJ1-1, with no clear D. The CDR3 is 11 residues long. CDR1 is SQVTM and CDR2 is ANQGSEA in the germline V gene. Deletions cut 4 bases from V and 1 base from J, with 4 bases between. The chain's CDR3 is CSVGANTEAFF. CDR3 coding DNA: TGCAGCGTTGGAGCGAACACTGAAGCTTTCTTT.

This clonotype was detected ten times or more. This rearrangement joins TRBV6-5 to TRBJ1-1, with 9 bases matching TRBD1. CDR1 is MNHEY, CDR2 SVGAGI, per germline. CDR3 length: 13 amino acids. V was pared by 6 bases and J by 8 bases, with 7 bases of the junction left unmatched. DNA of the CDR3: TGTGCCAGCAGCTCCGGGACAGGGAGAGAAGCTTTCTTT. This gives the protein CASSSGTGREAFF.

This clonotype was observed a few times. V usage is TRBV12-3 or TRBV12-4 and J usage is TRBJ2-5, with D possibly matching TRBD2 (5 bases). Trimming removed 4 bases at V and 4 bases at J, with 7 bases between. The CDR3 is made up of 12 amino acids. For the CDR3, the DNA is TGTGCCAGCAGTTCGAGGGTAGAGACCCAGTACTTC. It is translated as CASSSRVETQYF.

This clonotype was counted many times. The chain has TRBV15 and TRBJ1-6, with a tentative D call TRBD1 (5 bases). The CDR3 runs to 13 residues. Germline V gene sequence: CDR1 LNHNV, CDR2 YYDKDF (reference sequence). V lost 8 bases to trimming and J lost 5 bases, with 10 bases between them. The CDR3 nucleotides read TGTGCCACCTCGGACATTGATAATTCACCCCTCCACTTT. Its translation is CATSDIDNSPLHF.

The sample holds a few counts of this clonotype. V and J are TRBV7-9 and TRBJ1-2; TRBD1 aligns across 7 bases. Germline loops: CDR1 SEHNR, CDR2 FQNEAQ (reference sequence). V was clipped by 4 bases and J by 0 bases; unmatched bases: 8. The CDR3 contains 16 residues. CDR3 amino acids: CASSSGQALPNYGYTF. CDR3 coding DNA: TGTGCCAGCAGCTCCGGACAGGCGCTTCCTAACTATGGCTACACCTTC.

The V call is TRBV20-1, the J call TRBJ2-5, with 8 bases aligning to TRBD2. The V segment lost 5 bases and the J segment 7 bases; nucleotides outside the gene matches: 12. This CDR3 spans 14 amino acids. From germline, CDR1 is DFQATT and CDR2 SNEGSKA (reference sequence). CDR3 bases: TGCAGTGCTGCCCTTGGGGCGGGGGGTGGGACCCAGTACTTC. It yields the protein CSAALGAGGGTQYF.

This clonotype was counted many times. The rearrangement joins TRBV20-1 to TRBJ1-5, with D hard to call. The CDR3 extends over 14 amino acids. Trimming removed 3 bases at V and 3 bases at J, with 12 bases between. Germline CDR1 is DFQATT and CDR2 is SNEGSKA (reference sequence). CDR3 region: CSASNSWDNQPQHF. For the CDR3, the DNA is TGCAGTGCTAGCAACAGTTGGGACAATCAGCCCCAGCATTTT.

This clonotype has only a few counts. V gene TRBV20-1 combines with J gene TRBJ1-1; D is undetermined. Per germline, CDR1 DFQATT and CDR2 SNEGSKA (reference sequence). This CDR3 spans 12 amino acids. The V gene lost 4 bases and the J gene lost 8 bases, with 14 bases spanning the gap. CDR3 loop: CSATRFLPEAFF. The CDR3 DNA follows: TGCAGTGCTACCCGGTTCCTCCCCGAAGCTTTCTTT.

The sample holds a few counts of this clonotype. The chain couples TRBV19 to TRBJ1-4, with D uncertain. This CDR3 contains 15 residues. Germline V lookup: CDR1 LNHDA, CDR2 SQIVND (reference sequence). V was clipped by 2 bases and J by 2 bases, with 9 bases between them. The CDR3 nucleotides read TGTGCCAGTAGTATACGGAGCACCACTAATGAAAAACTGTTTTTT. Amino acids: CASSIRSTTNEKLFF.

The CDR3 loop reads CASRATLGVSGNTIYF. For the CDR3, the DNA is TGTGCCAGCAGGGCTACTTTGGGTGTATCTGGAAACACCATATATTTT. The chain has TRBV2 and TRBJ1-3; D remains unclear. The CDR3 has 16 amino acids. The germline gives CDR1 SNHLY, CDR2 FYNNEI. Trimming took 6 bases from V and 1 from J, leaving 16 bases between them.

This clonotype was detected only a few times. This rearrangement joins TRBV11-2 to TRBJ1-1; no clear D gene. Germline CDR1 reads SGHAT; CDR2 reads FQNNGV. Trimming cost V 1 base and J 0 bases, with 6 bases left between them. The CDR3 contains 14 residues. The CDR3 nucleotides read TGTGCCAGCAGCTTAGCCAGCATGAACACTGAAGCTTTCTTT. Its translation is CASSLASMNTEAFF.

This clonotype was seen at least ten times. This chain uses TRBV20-1 with TRBJ2-4; 7 nucleotides line up with TRBD1. The germline V gene encodes CDR1 DFQATT and CDR2 SNEGSKA (reference sequence). The trim removed 5 bases at V and 0 bases at J, leaving 4 bases unmatched. There are 14 residues in the CDR3. The CDR3 region has the DNA TGCAGTGCTTTCCAGGGGGTAGCCAAAAACATTCAGTACTTC. This encodes CSAFQGVAKNIQYF.

J is TRBJ2-4 and V is TRBV2, with TRBD2 identical over 11 bases. The ends lost 7 bases at V and 8 bases at J; junction bases unmatched: 4. Germline CDR1 and CDR2: SNHLY and FYNNEI. The CDR3 is 13 amino acids. CDR3 in DNA: TGTGCCAGCAATAGCGGGGGGGCTTACATTCAGTACTTC. This encodes CASNSGGAYIQYF.

This clonotype was recorded at least ten times. The chain has TRBV20-1 and TRBJ1-1; D ambiguous. V was pared by 3 bases and J by 3 bases, with 11 bases between. CDR3 length: 13 amino acids. CDR1 is DFQATT and CDR2 is SNEGSKA in the germline V gene (reference sequence). The chain's CDR3 is CSASFLGDTEAFF. The CDR3 bases are TGCAGTGCTAGTTTCTTGGGTGACACTGAAGCTTTCTTT.

J is TRBJ2-1 and V is TRBV20-1, with D maybe TRBD2 (5 bases). The CDR3 loop spans 14 amino acids. Germline V gene sequence: CDR1 DFQATT, CDR2 SNEGSKA (reference sequence). The V end was cut by 0 bases, the J end by 7 bases, with 13 bases between. CDR3 DNA sequence: TGCAGTGCTAGAGATTGGATAGCGCTAAATGAGCAGTTCTTC. Translated: CSARDWIALNEQFF.

This clonotype showed up just a few times. The V call is TRBV7-3, the J call TRBJ2-2, with D uncertain. The CDR3 is made up of 13 amino acids. V lost 5 bases and J 4 bases, leaving 8 bases between the germline ends. The germline V gene encodes CDR1 SGHTA and CDR2 FQGTGA. The CDR3 bases are TGTGCCAGCAGCATATGGGGCACCGGGGAGCTGTTTTTT. Translating gives CASSIWGTGELFF. The variable domain in full, completed from reference TRBV7-3 and TRBJ2-2, reads GAGVSQTPSNKVTEKGKYVELRCDPISGHTALYWYRQSLGQGPEFLIYFQGTGAADDSGLPNDRFFAVRPEGSVSTLKIQRTERGDSAVYLCASSIWGTGELFFGEGSRLTVL.

The chain carries TRBV4-2 and TRBJ1-1; D gene unclear. This CDR3 spans 15 amino acids. Trimming took 0 bases from V and 0 from J, leaving 8 bases between them. Germline V CDR1 and CDR2: LGHNA, YNFKEQ. CDR3 amino acids: CASSQDAPLNTEAFF. CDR3 DNA sequence: TGTGCCAGCAGCCAAGATGCGCCCCTGAACACTGAAGCTTTCTTT.

The chain couples TRBV6-1 to TRBJ2-7, with 10 bases that match TRBD1. This CDR3 has 16 residues. The germline gives CDR1 MNHNS, CDR2 SASEGT. V gave up 3 bases and J gave up 2 bases; unmatched junction bases: 7. The CDR3 sequence is CASSEPGTGVTYEQYV. The CDR3 DNA sequence: TGTGCCAGCAGTGAGCCTGGGACAGGGGTTACCTACGAGCAGTACGTC.